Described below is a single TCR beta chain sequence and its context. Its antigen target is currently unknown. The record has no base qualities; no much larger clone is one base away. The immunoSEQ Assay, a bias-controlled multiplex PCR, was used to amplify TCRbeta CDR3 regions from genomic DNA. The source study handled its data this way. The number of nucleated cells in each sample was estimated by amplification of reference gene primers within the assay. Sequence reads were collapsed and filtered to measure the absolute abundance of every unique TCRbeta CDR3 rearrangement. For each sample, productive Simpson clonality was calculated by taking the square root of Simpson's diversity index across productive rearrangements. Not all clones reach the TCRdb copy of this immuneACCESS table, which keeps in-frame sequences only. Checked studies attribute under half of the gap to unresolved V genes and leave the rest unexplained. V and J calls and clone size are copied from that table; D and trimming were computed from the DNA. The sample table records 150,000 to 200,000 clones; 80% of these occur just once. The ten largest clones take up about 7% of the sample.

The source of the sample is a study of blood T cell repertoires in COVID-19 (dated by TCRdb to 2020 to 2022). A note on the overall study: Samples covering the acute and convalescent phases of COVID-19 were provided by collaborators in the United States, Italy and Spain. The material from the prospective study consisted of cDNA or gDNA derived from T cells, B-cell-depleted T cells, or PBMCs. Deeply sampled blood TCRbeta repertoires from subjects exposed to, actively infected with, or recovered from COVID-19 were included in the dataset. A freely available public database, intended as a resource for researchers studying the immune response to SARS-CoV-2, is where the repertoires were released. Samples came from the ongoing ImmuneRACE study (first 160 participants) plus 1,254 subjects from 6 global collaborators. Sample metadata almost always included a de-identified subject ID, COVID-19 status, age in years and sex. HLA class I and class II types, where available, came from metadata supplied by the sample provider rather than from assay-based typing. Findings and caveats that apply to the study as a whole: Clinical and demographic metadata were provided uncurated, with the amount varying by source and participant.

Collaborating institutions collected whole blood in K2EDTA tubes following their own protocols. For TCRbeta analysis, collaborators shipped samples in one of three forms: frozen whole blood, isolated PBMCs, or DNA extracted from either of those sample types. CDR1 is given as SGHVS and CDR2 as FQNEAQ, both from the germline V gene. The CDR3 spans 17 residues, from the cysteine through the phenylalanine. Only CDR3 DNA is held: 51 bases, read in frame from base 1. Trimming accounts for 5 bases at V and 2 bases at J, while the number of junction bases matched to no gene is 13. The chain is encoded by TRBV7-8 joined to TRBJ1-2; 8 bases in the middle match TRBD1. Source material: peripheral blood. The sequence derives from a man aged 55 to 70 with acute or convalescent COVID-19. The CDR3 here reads CASSRRPRTGSNYGYTF. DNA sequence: TGTGCCAGCAGCAGACGGCCCAGGACAGGGTCCAACTATGGCTACACCTTC.